The 32 T cell receptor beta chains below come from one sample, sequenced in a study of early T cells in non-severe SARS-CoV-2 infection. TCRdb ran MiXCR on the 5' RACE reads and lists one entry per CDR3 protein. The sample shows about 26,000 distinct CDR3 sequences, 5.1% of them seen only once. The sequencing input was whole blood. The receptor set was obtained from an adult who was a healthcare worker with PCR-confirmed SARS-CoV-2 infection or an uninfected control (not recorded which).

This clonotype was observed many times. V usage is TRBV4-1 and J usage is TRBJ2-3; 7 bases fit TRBD2. The CDR3 totals 15 residues. Per germline, CDR1 MGHRA and CDR2 YSYEKL. Unmatched junction bases numbered 5, after V lost 0 bases and J lost 5 bases. CDR3 protein: CASSQDGGGGDTQYF. The CDR3 region has the DNA TGCGCCAGCAGCCAAGATGGCGGGGGTGGAGATACGCAGTATTTT.

This clonotype was seen repeatedly, ten times or more. The chain uses TRBV10-3 and TRBJ1-6; the match to TRBD1 covers 8 bases. CDR3 size: 14 residues. Germline V CDR1 and CDR2: ENHRY, SYGVKD. V lost 10 bases and J lost 6; bases outside the gene matches: 8. The CDR3 DNA sequence: TGTGCCAGCGGGGGGGACAGGTTTAATTCACCCCTCCACTTT. Translating it yields CASGGDRFNSPLHF.

In this sample, this clonotype turned up many times. The rearrangement joins TRBV29-1 to TRBJ2-3, with a possible D match to TRBD1 (6 bases). The ends were cut back, 4 bases at V and 6 bases at J, with 14 bases in the middle. The germline gives CDR1 SQVTM, CDR2 ANQGSEA. There are 13 residues in the CDR3. The CDR3 sequence: CSVVTGSTDTQYF. The CDR3 DNA follows: TGCAGCGTTGTTACAGGGTCCACGGATACGCAGTATTTT.

This clonotype was seen only a few times. This chain uses TRBV7-7 with TRBJ2-6; unclear D gene. V shed 5 bases and J shed 0 bases, with 5 bases lying between them. CDR1 and CDR2 (germline): SSHAT, FNYEAQ (reference sequence). The CDR3 runs 14 residues. CDR3 region: CASSPNSGANVLTF. CDR3 nucleotide sequence: TGTGCCAGCAGCCCGAACTCTGGGGCCAACGTCCTGACTTTC. Drawing the rest from reference TRBV7-7 and TRBJ2-6, the complete variable domain is GAGVSQSPRYKVTKRGQDVTLRCDPISSHATLYWYQQALGQGPEFLTYFNYEAQPDKSGLPSDRFSAERPEGSISTLTIQRTEQRDSAMYRCASSPNSGANVLTFGAGSRLTVL.

This clonotype was seen a few times. The V call is TRBV18, the J call TRBJ2-3, with 8 nucleotides matching TRBD1. There are 16 residues in the CDR3. V lost 1 base and J lost 0; bases outside the gene matches: 3. Germline CDR1 and CDR2: KGHSH and LQKENI. The CDR3 protein is CASSPRAGGSTDTQYF. The CDR3 DNA is TGTGCCAGCTCACCACGAGCAGGGGGCAGCACAGATACGCAGTATTTT.

This clonotype was recorded at least ten times. The chain is built from TRBV5-1 and TRBJ1-1; no clear D gene. V lost 4 bases, J lost 2 bases, and 12 bases lay in between. The CDR3 extends over 14 amino acids. The germline V gene encodes CDR1 SGHRS and CDR2 YFSETQ. The CDR3 loop reads CASSPGRQNTEAFF. The CDR3 DNA sequence: TGCGCCAGCAGCCCCGGGAGGCAAAACACTGAAGCTTTCTTT.

This clonotype showed up many times. CDR3 in DNA: TGTGCCAGTAGTATCGGGACGTCACTTGGCAATCAGCCCCAGCATTTT. Its protein product is CASSIGTSLGNQPQHF. The chain links TRBV19 to TRBJ1-5; D might be TRBD1 (5 bases). The germline V gene encodes CDR1 LNHDA and CDR2 SQIVND (reference sequence). The ends were cut back, 3 bases at V and 2 bases at J, with 14 bases in the middle. The CDR3 runs 16 residues.

The table lists this clonotype with many counts. V gene TRBV12-3 or TRBV12-4 combines with J gene TRBJ1-5; possibly TRBD1 for D (6 bases). Trimming took off 4 bases at V and 4 bases at J, with 8 bases between the two ends. The CDR3 totals 13 residues. The DNA of the CDR3 is TGTGCCAGCAGTTCAGGGGAAAATCAGCCCCAGCATTTT. Its translation is CASSSGENQPQHF.

This clonotype has more than one count but fewer than ten. The chain combines TRBV29-1 with TRBJ2-3; 12 bases are a match to TRBD1. CDR3 length equals 13 residues. J was trimmed by 6 bases and V by 3 bases; bases with no gene match: 1. Germline V gives CDR1 SQVTM, CDR2 ANQGSEA. In DNA form, the CDR3 reads TGCAGCGTTGACGGGACAGGGGGCGATACGCAGTATTTT. This translates into CSVDGTGGDTQYF.

This clonotype was seen at least ten times. The chain combines TRBV9 with TRBJ2-7, with 8 bases identical to TRBD2. Germline CDR1 reads SGDLS; CDR2 reads YYNGEE. The CDR3 totals 11 residues. J gave up 6 bases and V 7 bases, and 3 bases lay outside the gene matches. The CDR3 loop reads CASARGGEQYF. DNA for the CDR3: TGTGCCAGCGCCCGGGGGGGCGAGCAGTACTTC.

This clonotype was observed many times. This chain links TRBV7-9 with TRBJ1-6, with no clear D. V was trimmed by 1 base and J by 14 bases, leaving 12 bases between them. The germline V gene has CDR1 SEHNR and CDR2 FQNEAQ (reference sequence). The CDR3 length is 13 residues. The CDR3 region is CASSLGAAFTLHF. CDR3 nucleotides: TGTGCCAGCAGCTTAGGGGCGGCCTTCACCCTCCACTTT.

The chain uses TRBV12-3 or TRBV12-4 and TRBJ1-5, with D maybe TRBD1 (6 bases). V lost 2 bases and J 4 bases, leaving 12 bases between the germline ends. This CDR3 comprises 15 residues. In DNA, the CDR3 is TGTGCCAGCAGTTTAACAGGGAGGGGGAATCAGCCCCAGCATTTT. Its protein product is CASSLTGRGNQPQHF.

This clonotype was picked up many times. The V call is TRBV29-1, the J call TRBJ2-5; possibly TRBD1 or TRBD2 for D (5 bases each). This CDR3 has 12 amino acids. V lost 6 bases and J lost 1, with 9 bases in between. CDR1 SQVTM and CDR2 ANQGSEA come from the germline V gene. This CDR3 reads CSVGTGQETQYF. As DNA, the CDR3 is TGCAGCGTGGGGACGGGCCAAGAGACCCAGTACTTC.

This clonotype was detected ten times or more. This chain joins TRBV10-1 and TRBJ2-1; 12 nucleotides align to TRBD2. The trim removed 0 bases at V and 7 bases at J, leaving 4 bases unmatched. Germline loops: CDR1 WNHNN, CDR2 SYGVQD (reference sequence). The CDR3 is made up of 16 amino acids. The CDR3: CASSESLAGGLNEQFF. The CDR3 DNA sequence: TGCGCCAGCAGTGAGTCCCTAGCGGGGGGGCTGAATGAGCAGTTCTTC.

This clonotype was counted at least ten times. The genes are TRBV2 and TRBJ2-2; no clear D gene. The germline V gene encodes CDR1 SNHLY and CDR2 FYNNEI. The CDR3 is made up of 11 amino acids. V lost 5 bases to trimming and J lost 8 bases, with 6 bases between them. The CDR3 sequence: CASSKGGELFF. DNA for the CDR3: TGTGCCAGCAGTAAGGGAGGGGAGCTGTTTTTT.

In DNA form, the CDR3 reads TGCGCCAGCAGTCAAAGCGGATCCTCCTACGAGCAGTACTTC. Its translation: CASSQSGSSYEQYF. This chain uses TRBV4-1 with TRBJ2-7, with a possible D match to TRBD2 (5 bases). Germline V gene lookup returns CDR1 MGHRA and CDR2 YSYEKL. V lost 6 bases to trimming and J lost 0 bases, with 12 bases between them. This CDR3 has 14 amino acids.

This clonotype has a count of ten or more. The chain carries TRBV9 and TRBJ1-2; D unclear. Between the trimmed V and J ends, which lost 0 bases and 3 bases, there was a span of 9 bases. Germline CDR1 SGDLS, CDR2 YYNGEE. CDR3 length: 14 residues. CDR3 bases: TGTGCCAGCAGCGTAGCACCCTCCCACTATGGCTACACCTTC. Protein product: CASSVAPSHYGYTF.

This clonotype was counted at least ten times. This chain connects TRBV7-2 to TRBJ1-2; D is unclear. V lost 0 bases to trimming and J lost 4 bases, with 9 bases between them. The CDR3 length is 14 residues. Per the germline V gene, CDR1 is SGHTA and CDR2 is FQGNSA. This chain's CDR3 is CASSLALLAYGYTF. The CDR3 DNA reads TGTGCCAGCAGCTTAGCGCTTCTGGCCTATGGCTACACCTTC. The whole variable domain, remainder taken from reference TRBV7-2 and TRBJ1-2, is GAGVSQSPSNKVTEKGKDVELRCDPISGHTALYWYRQSLGQGLEFLIYFQGNSAPDKSGLPSDRFSAERTGGSVSTLTIQRTQQEDSAVYLCASSLALLAYGYTFGSGTRLTVV.

The sample holds many counts of this clonotype. This chain connects TRBV11-2 to TRBJ2-1; 10 bases fit TRBD2. The CDR3 has 15 residues. V dropped 3 bases and J dropped 4; count of bases not matched to a gene: 3. The germline V gene has CDR1 SGHAT and CDR2 FQNNGV. CDR3 sequence: CASSFLAGAYNEQFF. The DNA for the CDR3 is TGTGCCAGCAGCTTCCTAGCGGGGGCATACAATGAGCAGTTCTTC.

This clonotype was counted ten times or more. The rearrangement links TRBV10-3 to TRBJ2-7, with 9 bases aligning to TRBD1. CDR1 is ENHRY, CDR2 SYGVKD, per germline. Trimming cost V 1 base and J 3 bases; bases outside gene matches: 1. The CDR3 length is 14 residues. The CDR3 DNA follows: TGTGCCATCAGTGAGTGGGGACAGGGCTACGAGCAGTACTTC. Translating it yields CAISEWGQGYEQYF.

The V call is TRBV25-1, the J call TRBJ1-2, with 11 bases that match TRBD1. With 1 base clipped from V and 7 bases from J, the junction kept 8 bases outside the gene matches. This CDR3 has 16 residues. The germline V gene encodes CDR1 MGHDK and CDR2 SYGVNS. Here the CDR3 reads CASSEFAGTGGFGYTF. The DNA of the CDR3 is TGTGCCAGCAGTGAATTTGCCGGGACAGGGGGATTTGGCTACACCTTC.

This clonotype has ten or more counts. V and J are TRBV27 and TRBJ1-2, with no clear D. There are 16 residues in the CDR3. Deletions cut 4 bases from V and 3 bases from J, with 18 bases between. CDR1 is MNHEY and CDR2 is SMNVEV in the germline V gene (reference sequence). In DNA, the CDR3 is TGTGCCAGCAGTTCTATCCCAGGACGTTTCTACTATGGCTACACCTTC. It codes for CASSSIPGRFYYGYTF.

This clonotype was found a few times. The rearrangement links TRBV4-3 to TRBJ2-3; 10 bases are a match to TRBD1. CDR3 length equals 17 residues. CDR1 is LGHNA and CDR2 is YSLEER in the germline V gene. The trim removed 0 bases at V and 0 bases at J, leaving 3 bases unmatched. The CDR3 DNA follows: TGCGCCAGCAGCCAAGATTTGGGACAGGGGAGCACAGATACGCAGTATTTT. Its translation is CASSQDLGQGSTDTQYF.

The J gene is TRBJ1-2, the V gene TRBV20-1, with no clear D. Looked up from germline, CDR1 is DFQATT and CDR2 is SNEGSKA (reference sequence). The V gene lost 0 bases and the J gene lost 1 base, with 12 bases spanning the gap. The CDR3 runs 15 residues. As DNA, the CDR3 is TGCAGTGCTAGAGATCGGAGCGGTAATAACTATGGCTACACCTTC. Amino acids: CSARDRSGNNYGYTF.

This clonotype was observed many times. V gene TRBV15 combines with J gene TRBJ2-7; no reliable D call. The CDR3 spans 13 residues. V lost 0 bases and J 2 bases, leaving 5 bases between the germline ends. In germline, CDR1 is LNHNV, CDR2 YYDKDF (reference sequence). CDR3 region: CATSRDRTYEQYF. In nucleotides, the CDR3 is TGTGCCACCAGCAGAGATAGGACCTACGAGCAGTACTTC.

Many counts were recorded for this clonotype. This sequence joins TRBV29-1 and TRBJ2-7; D not certain. Between the trimmed V and J ends, which lost 0 bases and 0 bases, there was a span of 9 bases. Per the germline V gene, CDR1 is SQVTM and CDR2 is ANQGSEA. The CDR3 loop spans 14 amino acids. CDR3: CSVEDPGPSYEQYF. CDR3 coding DNA: TGCAGCGTTGAAGACCCCGGGCCCTCCTACGAGCAGTACTTC.

This clonotype turned up a few times. V usage is TRBV5-8 and J usage is TRBJ2-7, with D possibly matching TRBD1 (6 bases). CDR3 length: 15 residues. Germline CDR1 and CDR2: SGHTS and YDEGEE. V shed 5 bases and J shed 5 bases, with 20 bases lying between them. The CDR3, as DNA: TGTGCCAGCAGTCCCGAGGTGGGGGCTTTTAACGAGCAGTACTTC. This translates into CASSPEVGAFNEQYF.

This clonotype has a count of ten or more. The V call is TRBV29-1, the J call TRBJ2-3, with 7 bases matching TRBD1. CDR1 is SQVTM, CDR2 ANQGSEA, per germline. V was clipped by 7 bases and J by 2 bases; unmatched bases: 6. The CDR3 runs to 13 residues. CDR3 nucleotides: TGCAGCGGCTTAGGGACAGCCACAGATACGCAGTATTTT. Protein product: CSGLGTATDTQYF.

This clonotype came up many times. The J gene is TRBJ2-3, the V gene TRBV14, with TRBD1 matching 11 bases. The V gene end was trimmed by 4 bases and the J gene end by 3 bases; junction bases not matched to a gene: 3. Germline-derived CDR1 and CDR2 are SGHDN and FVKESK. The CDR3 is made up of 15 amino acids. The CDR3 protein is CASSPGQGATDTQYF. The CDR3 DNA follows: TGTGCCAGCAGCCCCGGACAGGGGGCTACAGATACGCAGTATTTT.

This clonotype was seen more than once but under ten times. The genes are TRBV7-2 and TRBJ2-1, with 9 bases lining up with TRBD2. The CDR3 has 16 amino acids. Per the germline V gene, CDR1 is SGHTA and CDR2 is FQGNSA. J was trimmed by 5 bases and V by 4 bases; bases with no gene match: 9. The CDR3 is CASSSLRQRGDNEQFF. The CDR3 nucleotides read TGTGCCAGCAGCTCCCTCAGGCAGCGGGGGGACAATGAGCAGTTCTTC. Full variable domain (rest looked up from reference TRBV7-2 and TRBJ2-1): GAGVSQSPSNKVTEKGKDVELRCDPISGHTALYWYRQSLGQGLEFLIYFQGNSAPDKSGLPSDRFSAERTGGSVSTLTIQRTQQEDSAVYLCASSSLRQRGDNEQFFGPGTRLTVL.

This clonotype has a count of ten or more. The chain carries TRBV29-1 and TRBJ1-1, with D tentatively TRBD1 (5 bases). Looked up from germline, CDR1 is SQVTM and CDR2 is ANQGSEA. The CDR3 loop spans 15 amino acids. V lost 7 bases, J lost 1 base, and 19 bases lay in between. The CDR3 region is CSAGGGDPPNTEAFF. The CDR3 coding sequence is TGCAGCGCAGGTGGGGGGGACCCTCCGAACACTGAAGCTTTCTTT.

This clonotype occurred many times. The genes are TRBV5-1 and TRBJ2-7; the D gene is possibly TRBD1 (6 bases). V was pared by 1 base and J by 6 bases, with 8 bases between. Germline loops: CDR1 SGHRS, CDR2 YFSETQ. The CDR3 runs 12 residues. CDR3 nucleotides: TGCGCCAGCAGCTTGACAGGGCCCGAGCAGTACTTC. Its protein is CASSLTGPEQYF.